The present T cell receptor beta chain was sequenced within a study of vaccination effects on CD4 cells after COVID-19. Study in general: Post-vaccine draws lagged the second dose by a median of 72 days.

Sequencing used immunoSEQ multiplex PCR; TCRdb keeps in-frame clones, though not all of them. The table has just under 30,000 clones, around 74% seen once. Concerning this clone itself: Its specificity is not known.

Study observations and caveats: Late post-vaccination samples showed marked contraction of infection- and vaccine-induced clones.

Pools of viral peptides were used by the ViraFEST assay to expand antigen-specific CD4+ T cells ahead of sequencing. Following a roughly 11-day culture, CD4+ T cells were purified. Two doses of BNT162b2 or mRNA-1273 vaccine were administered to participants. Supplemented with 7.5 to 10 IU/ml IL-2 and about 10 ug/ml peptides, some 2 million PBMC per well were kept in culture. The receptor comes from a human donor who received a COVID-19 vaccine. This sample comprised CD4+ T cells from PBMCs cultured with HCoV-OC43 spike peptides, obtained after COVID-19 vaccination. Subset given: HCoV-OC43 spike overlapping peptide pool stimulation.

The DNA for the CDR3 is TGTGCCAGCAGTGAAGTCCAGACGTACAATGAGCAGTTCTTC. Translating it yields CASSEVQTYNEQFF. The rearrangement links TRBV6-1 to TRBJ2-1; D is unresolved. The V and J ends lost 1 base and 4 bases respectively, with 8 bases between them. The CDR3 extends over 14 amino acids. The germline CDR1 and CDR2 sequences are MNHNS and SASEGT.